These T cell receptor beta chains were read from a single sample in a study of T cells in localized non-small cell lung cancer. The table came from immunoSEQ multiplex PCR; TCRdb's copy has only in-frame clones and leaves some out. The sample lists tens of thousands of clones, about nine tenths occurring once. The source was peripheral blood, collected before any cancer treatment. All receptors come from a man aged 35 to 70 with stage I squamous cell lung carcinoma. The CDR3 runs from the conserved cysteine through the conserved F or W. A D gene is named only where the DNA matches it firmly. Expanded clones get a size class; other rows say once, few or many, or leave the size out.

V	D	size	J	CDR3	DNA
TRBV7-9	NA	NA	TRBJ2-3	CASSQTGQGTDTQYF	TGTGCCAGCAGCCAGACCGGACAAGGCACAGATACGCAGTATTTT
TRBV19	NA	NA	TRBJ1-1	CASSRPDGLNTEAFF	TGTGCCAGTAGTAGACCGGACGGCCTGAACACTGAAGCTTTCTTT
TRBV29-1	NA	NA	TRBJ1-3	CSVEGRGQPNTIYF	TGCAGCGTTGAGGGTAGAGGGCAGCCTAACACCATATATTTT
TRBV7-2	NA	NA	TRBJ2-3	CASSLRSKDTQYF	TGTGCCAGCAGCCTCCGATCCAAGGATACGCAGTATTTT
TRBV4-2	TRBD1	NA	TRBJ1-1	CASSQRTGNTEAFF	TGTGCCAGCAGCCAAAGGACAGGGAACACTGAAGCTTTCTTT
TRBV5-6	NA	NA	TRBJ1-1	CASSWGDTEAFF	TGTGCCAGCAGTTGGGGGGACACTGAAGCTTTCTTT
TRBV7-2	NA	NA	TRBJ1-1	CASSRPPPEMNTEAFF	TGTGCCAGCAGCCGTCCCCCCCCCGAGATGAACACTGAAGCTTTCTTT
TRBV5-7	NA	NA	TRBJ1-5	CASQKGNQPQHF	TGTGCCAGCCAGAAAGGCAATCAGCCCCAGCATTTT
TRBV19	TRBD1	NA	TRBJ2-1	CASSSLGDRVEQFF	TGTGCCAGTAGTTCCCTAGGGGACAGAGTGGAGCAGTTCTTC
TRBV2	TRBD1	NA	TRBJ2-2	CASSGQGKVGELFF	TGTGCCAGTTCCGGACAGGGGAAAGTCGGGGAGCTGTTTTTT
TRBV4-3	NA	few	TRBJ1-6	CASSQEGNSPLHF	TGCGCCAGCAGCCAAGAAGGGAATTCACCCCTCCACTTT
TRBV2	NA	NA	TRBJ1-3	CASSSPTASGNTIYF	TGTGCCAGCAGTTCCCCGACGGCTTCTGGAAACACCATATATTTT
TRBV2	TRBD1	NA	TRBJ2-2	CASRPTSPSGGRYTGELFF	TGTGCCAGCAGACCGACTTCCCCCTCAGGGGGCAGGTACACCGGGGAGCTGTTTTTT
TRBV5-8	TRBD1	once	TRBJ1-2	CASSLGGTARGYGYTF	TGTGCCAGCAGCTTGGGGGGGACAGCCCGGGGCTATGGCTACACCTTC
TRBV7-9	TRBD2	few	TRBJ2-3	CASSPRASGHTDTQYF	TGTGCCAGCAGCCCCAGGGCTAGCGGACACACAGATACGCAGTATTTT
TRBV7-9	NA	few	TRBJ1-2	CASKTGADGYTF	TGTGCCAGTAAAACGGGCGCCGATGGCTACACCTTC
TRBV7-3	NA	NA	TRBJ1-1	CASSLIGTAELAFF	TGTGCCAGCAGCTTAATTGGGACCGCCGAACTGGCTTTCTTT
TRBV6-1	NA	NA	TRBJ1-5	CATNNQPQHF	TGTGCCACCAACAATCAGCCCCAGCATTTT
TRBV6-5	NA	NA	TRBJ1-4	CASSSNREKLFF	TGTGCCAGCAGTTCAAATCGTGAAAAACTGTTTTTT
TRBV7-9	NA	NA	TRBJ2-5	CASSLVGGQETQYF	TGTGCCAGCAGCTTGGTGGGGGGACAAGAGACCCAGTACTTC
TRBV11-2	NA	NA	TRBJ1-1	CASSLGRGNTEAFF	TGTGCCAGCAGCCTTGGACGGGGAAACACTGAAGCTTTCTTT
TRBV4-1	NA	NA	TRBJ1-1	CASSQANGSPNTEAFF	TGCGCCAGCAGCCAAGCTAACGGCAGCCCGAACACTGAAGCTTTCTTT
TRBV2	NA	NA	TRBJ2-7	CASSEASTTYEQYF	TGTGCCAGCAGTGAAGCGAGCACAACCTACGAGCAGTACTTC
TRBV25-1	TRBD1	once	TRBJ2-2	CASSYYGTGGKDTGELFF	TGTGCCAGCTCCTACTACGGGACAGGGGGCAAAGACACCGGGGAGCTGTTTTTT
TRBV5-1	TRBD1	NA	TRBJ1-1	CASSHDTGGTEAFF	TGCGCCAGCAGCCACGACACAGGGGGCACTGAAGCTTTCTTT
TRBV7-3	TRBD1	NA	TRBJ1-2	CASGTGYGYTF	TGTGCCAGTGGGACAGGTTATGGCTACACCTTC
TRBV7-2	NA	once	TRBJ2-1	CASSLSPGPNEQFF	TGTGCCAGCAGCTTATCCCCGGGTCCCAATGAGCAGTTCTTC
TRBV28	NA	few	TRBJ1-5	CASSRGWNQPQHF	TGTGCCAGCAGTCGGGGTTGGAATCAGCCCCAGCATTTT
TRBV2	TRBD1	NA	TRBJ2-6	CASSVGQGAVGANVLTF	TGTGCCAGCAGCGTCGGACAGGGGGCGGTCGGGGCCAACGTCCTGACTTTC
TRBV9	TRBD1	NA	TRBJ2-7	CASSAEGTGVDEQYF	TGTGCCAGCAGCGCCGAGGGGACAGGGGTCGACGAGCAGTACTTC
TRBV6-1	NA	NA	TRBJ1-5	CASSGGGSNQPQHF	TGTGCCAGCAGTGGCGGGGGCAGCAATCAGCCCCAGCATTTT
TRBV6-5	NA	NA	TRBJ2-1	CASSSSRESYNEQFF	TGTGCCAGCTCAAGCTCCCGGGAAAGCTACAATGAGCAGTTCTTC
TRBV9	NA	NA	TRBJ2-3	CASNLGRGGTDTQYF	TGTGCCAGCAATTTGGGTAGGGGGGGAACAGATACGCAGTATTTT
TRBV7-9	TRBD1	NA	TRBJ2-2	CASSFTGVNGELFF	TGTGCCAGCAGCTTTACAGGGGTGAACGGGGAGCTGTTTTTT
TRBV2	NA	NA	TRBJ1-2	CASSESRGLYYGYTF	TGTGCCAGCAGTGAATCGCGGGGGCTCTACTATGGCTACACCTTC
TRBV18	NA	few	TRBJ1-6	CASSPVRDIQSPLHF	TGTGCCAGCTCACCAGTAAGGGACATACAATCACCCCTCCACTTT
TRBV28	NA	NA	TRBJ2-2	CASSFGRTGELFF	TGTGCCAGCAGTTTTGGGAGGACCGGGGAGCTGTTTTTT
TRBV2	NA	NA	TRBJ1-2	CASSFIPVGGYTF	TGTGCCAGCAGTTTTATTCCAGTGGGGGGCTACACCTTC
TRBV7-9	NA	NA	TRBJ1-4	CASSQQGTNEKLFF	TGTGCCAGCAGCCAGCAGGGAACTAATGAAAAACTGTTTTTT
TRBV5-6	TRBD1	NA	TRBJ2-6	CASSRSRDRHSGANVLTF	TGTGCCAGCAGCCGCTCCCGGGACAGGCATTCTGGGGCCAACGTCCTGACTTTC
TRBV7-2	NA	NA	TRBJ2-7	CASSLQGGDYEQYF	TGTGCCAGCAGCCTACAGGGAGGGGACTACGAGCAGTACTTC
TRBV25-1	TRBD1	once	TRBJ1-1	CASSKTGGFGSEAFF	TGTGCCAGCAGTAAGACAGGGGGTTTCGGTTCTGAAGCTTTCTTT
TRBV5-4	NA	NA	TRBJ2-3	CASSFPSTDTQYF	TGTGCCAGCAGCTTCCCCTCCACAGATACGCAGTATTTT
TRBV7-6	NA	NA	TRBJ1-6	CASSTRDGGSPLHF	TGTGCCAGCAGCACCCGGGACGGTGGTTCACCCCTCCACTTT
TRBV27	TRBD1	NA	TRBJ1-6	CASSPRQGGYSPLHF	TGTGCCAGCAGTCCCCGACAGGGCGGTTATTCACCCCTCCACTTT
TRBV2	TRBD2	NA	TRBJ2-1	CASSSFPTLAGAGGEQFF	TGTGCCAGCAGTTCCTTCCCGACACTAGCGGGGGCCGGAGGTGAGCAGTTCTTC
TRBV20-1	NA	NA	TRBJ1-1	CSARPSPFF	TGCAGTGCTAGACCGTCGCCTTTCTTT
TRBV14	TRBD2	NA	TRBJ2-3	CASSQTSGVTDTQYF	TGTGCCAGCAGCCAAACTAGCGGGGTCACAGATACGCAGTATTTT
TRBV5-4	NA	NA	TRBJ1-1	CASSQEGRPEAFF	TGTGCCAGCAGCCAAGAAGGCAGGCCTGAAGCTTTCTTT
TRBV21-1	NA	NA	TRBJ2-2	CASSTLTRPTGELFF	TGTGCCAGCAGCACCCTAACGCGGCCCACCGGGGAGCTGTTTTTT
TRBV6-5	NA	NA	TRBJ1-1	CASRVGRENTEAFF	TGTGCCAGCAGAGTCGGCAGAGAGAACACTGAAGCTTTCTTT
TRBV11-1	NA	NA	TRBJ2-1	CASGSSDSYNEQFF	TGTGCCAGCGGCTCTAGCGACTCCTACAATGAGCAGTTCTTC
TRBV6-6	NA	NA	TRBJ1-1	CATGRRENTEAFF	TGTGCCACCGGACGGCGGGAGAACACTGAAGCTTTCTTT
TRBV6-5	NA	NA	TRBJ2-7	CATRGRGEGEQYF	TGTGCCACCCGAGGTAGGGGAGAAGGCGAGCAGTACTTC
TRBV5-6	TRBD1	once	TRBJ2-7	CASSSWGTGLSSYEQYF	TGTGCCAGCAGCTCCTGGGGGACAGGGCTTAGCTCCTACGAGCAGTACTTC
TRBV20-1	TRBD1	once	TRBJ1-2	CSALTGVF	TGCAGTGCTTTGACAGGGGTCTTC
TRBV5-1	NA	NA	TRBJ1-5	CASSLGQPNQPQHF	TGCGCCAGCAGCTTGGGACAGCCCAATCAGCCCCAGCATTTT
TRBV6-6	NA	NA	TRBJ1-4	CASSPSGGFEKLFF	TGTGCCAGCAGCCCTTCCGGAGGGTTTGAAAAACTGTTTTTT
TRBV10-1	TRBD1	once	TRBJ2-7	CASSEQDRVRSYEQYF	TGCGCCAGCAGTGAACAGGACAGGGTCAGGTCCTACGAGCAGTACTTC